Described below is a single T cell receptor beta chain sequence and its context. The antigen remains undetermined. Amplification of TCR beta CDR3 regions used RNA as the template. The HTBI primer set served for first-round RT-PCR of the TCR CDR3. TCRdb redid the calling of the multiplex PCR reads with MiXCR, one entry per CDR3 protein. Here the sample spans over 500,000 distinct CDR3 sequences, about 45% being singletons. Thyroid ultrasound and orbital computed tomography, with clinical symptoms and serum thyroxine and TRAb, informed diagnoses. The data stem from a study of T cells in Graves' hyperthyroidism and ophthalmopathy. Study results and caveats: Progression to ophthalmopathy was predicted a median of 6.5 months early. By a 13 V-J model, ophthalmopathy was set apart from stable hyperthyroidism. Blood also contained most expanded thyroid clonotypes above 0.001.

V gave up 8 bases and J gave up 3 bases, with 13 bases separating them. The CDR3 is 13 amino acids. Germline-derived CDR1 and CDR2 are SGHAT and FQNNGV. The clonotype comes from an adult woman with Graves' disease, either hyperthyroidism or ophthalmopathy (not recorded which). The rearrangement uses TRBV11-2 and TRBJ2-5, with D possibly being TRBD1 or TRBD2 (5 bases each). Material for sequencing was peripheral blood or thyroid tissue (not recorded which). CDR3 sequence reads: CASYVEGKETQYF. Written as DNA, the CDR3 is TGTGCCAGCTACGTTGAGGGGAAAGAGACCCAGTACTTC.